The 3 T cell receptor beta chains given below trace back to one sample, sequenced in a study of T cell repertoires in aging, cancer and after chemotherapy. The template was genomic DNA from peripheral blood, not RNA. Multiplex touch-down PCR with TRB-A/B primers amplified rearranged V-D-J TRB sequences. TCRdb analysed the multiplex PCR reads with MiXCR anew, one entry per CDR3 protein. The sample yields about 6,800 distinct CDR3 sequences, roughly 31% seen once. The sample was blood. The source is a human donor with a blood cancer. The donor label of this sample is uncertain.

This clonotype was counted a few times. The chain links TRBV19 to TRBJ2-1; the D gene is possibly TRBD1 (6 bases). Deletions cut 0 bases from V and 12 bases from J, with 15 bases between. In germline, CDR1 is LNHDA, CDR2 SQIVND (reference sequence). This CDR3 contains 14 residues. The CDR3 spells CASSIDRGSGWQFF. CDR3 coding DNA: TGTGCCAGTAGTATAGACAGGGGTTCAGGTTGGCAGTTCTTC.

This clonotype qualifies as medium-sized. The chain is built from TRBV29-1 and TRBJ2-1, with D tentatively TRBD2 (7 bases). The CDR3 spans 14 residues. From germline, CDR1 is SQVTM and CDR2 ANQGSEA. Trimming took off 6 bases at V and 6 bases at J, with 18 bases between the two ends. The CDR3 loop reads CSVPGEGWRNEQFF. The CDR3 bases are TGCAGCGTACCAGGGGAGGGATGGCGCAATGAGCAGTTCTTC.

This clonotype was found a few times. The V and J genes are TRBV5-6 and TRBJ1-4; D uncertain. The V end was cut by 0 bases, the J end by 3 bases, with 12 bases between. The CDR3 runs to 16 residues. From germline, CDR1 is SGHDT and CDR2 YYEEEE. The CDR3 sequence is CASSLGPGRANEKLFF. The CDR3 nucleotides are TGTGCCAGCAGCTTGGGTCCCGGACGGGCTAATGAAAAACTGTTTTTT. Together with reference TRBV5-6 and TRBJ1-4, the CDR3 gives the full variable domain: DAGVTQSPTHLIKTRGQQVTLRCSPKSGHDTVSWYQQALGQGPQFIFQYYEEEERQRGNFPDRFSGHQFPNYSSELNVNALLLGDSALYLCASSLGPGRANEKLFFGSGTQLSVL.